By proportion, the clone carrying this T cell receptor beta chain is medium-sized. The assay was immunoSEQ multiplex PCR, and TCRdb's table has in-frame clones only and misses some. The repertoire includes roughly 10,000 clones, around 33% of them detected once, and approximately 13% sits in the top ten. This entry comes from a study of graft-versus-host responses after intestinal transplantation. Background on the study: Induction using anti-thymocyte globulin, followed by tacrolimus and steroids for two to three years, was given to all recipients.

Study conclusions and caveats: GvH clones surfaced in recipient marrow, some emerging earlier in ileum or blood.

With about 200,000 irradiated, violet-dye-labeled stimulator cells, about 200,000 CFSE-labeled responder cells were plated. After mixed lymphocyte reaction, dividing CD4+ and CD8+ responder T cells were sorted. Material: alloreactive CD8+ T cells from a mixed lymphocyte reaction culture, obtained before intestinal transplant. Subset reported: CFSE-low proliferating T cells sorted from roughly six-day pre-transplant mixed lymphocyte reaction (GvH or HvG direction). The clonotype was recovered from a human patient who received an intestinal transplant.

For the CDR3, the DNA is TGTGCCAGCAGCCTCTCGCGGGGGGGGAGACCCTATGGCTACACCTTC. It translates to CASSLSRGGRPYGYTF. J is TRBJ1-2 and V is TRBV16, with D possibly TRBD1 on 5 matching bases. This CDR3 spans 16 amino acids. With 4 bases removed from V and 4 bases from J, the gap between germline ends came to 19 bases. CDR1 and CDR2 from the germline V gene are KGHSY and FQNENV.